The TCR beta chain under discussion was sequenced for a study of blood T cell repertoires in COVID-19. The wider study: Donors in the United States, Italy and Spain gave samples during acute or convalescent COVID-19. PBMCs, B-cell-depleted T cells, or T cells provided the cDNA or gDNA that made up the material.

The CDR3 is made up of 16 amino acids. The germline V gene has CDR1 LGHNA and CDR2 YNFKEQ. Trimming stripped 2 bases from V and 1 base from J, with 13 bases between. In the authors' methods: Amplified reference gene primers provided the basis for estimating nucleated cell counts. Here immunoSEQ multiplex PCR was the method, and the copy in TCRdb shows in-frame clones only, minus some. That table gives V, J and clone size, and the DNA gave D and trimming. The sample contains about 37,000 clones, approximately 88% of which appear only once. The specimen was peripheral blood. This rearrangement joins TRBV4-2 to TRBJ2-3; D is perhaps TRBD2 (5 bases). The TCR comes from a human donor in a cohort sampled during active COVID-19. CDR3 sequence: CASSQLTSRGTDTQYF. The DNA for the CDR3 is TGTGCCAGCAGCCAACTTACTTCGCGGGGCACAGATACGCAGTATTTT.